This entry concerns a single TCR beta chain. This clonotype was counted only a few times. The clone's antigen remains unknown. Per-nucleotide qualities are absent, and no much larger clonotype sits a single base away. The germline V gene gives CDR1 as KGHDR and CDR2 as SFDVKD. Trimmed from V: 5 bases; trimmed from J: 4 bases; junction bases lacking a gene match: 3. Counted from cysteine to phenylalanine, this CDR3 has 15 amino acids. Only the CDR3 portion is preserved as DNA: 45 bases, with reading frame beginning at the first base. The library was obtained by 5' RACE. Sequencing relied on an Illumina HiSeq 2000. Template switching added a universal primer binding site, and the final cDNA carried a unique molecular identifier that allowed TCR cDNA molecules to be counted accurately. Specific primers in the conserved constant-segment region were used to synthesize first-strand cDNA for the TCR alpha and beta chains. Each cDNA library was double barcoded, with a SMART-Mk sample barcode plus Illumina barcodes, to control for contamination. TruSeq adapter sequences along with Illumina sample barcodes were introduced in two successive PCR steps. The TCR alpha and beta cDNA libraries were sequenced on the Illumina HiSeq platform using custom primers. The authors' analysis ran thus. Raw reads were processed with MiGEC to extract unique molecular identifiers, and MiXCR was used to determine CDR3 positions. Recombination models were inferred per individual with the repgenHMM and IGoR tools using an EM algorithm. The analysis of shared clonotypes was done with the tcR package in R, with sharing normalized by the product of cloneset sizes. To study raw recombination free of thymic and clonal selection effects, out-of-frame nonproductive sequences were analyzed. In TCRdb, the public reads were trimmed at Q25 with fastp and aligned with MiXCR, with productive beta chains retained. Duplicate CDR3 protein sequences are folded into a single record with the most common DNA and genes. These V and J calls rely on TCRdb rather than the paper's analysis. The sample yields 350,000 or so distinct CDR3 sequences; roughly 9% were counted once. The ten largest clones capture approximately 9.3% of the sample.

This record belongs to a study of identical twins (dated by TCRdb to the mid-2010s). Regarding the complete study: TCR alpha and beta repertoires from monozygotic twins, unrelated adults of various ages and cord blood were deep-sequenced to test whether fetal clonotypes persist. To rule out contamination, replicate twin experiments were performed at different times with different library preparation protocols.

Study-wide findings and limitations: In monozygotic twins, out-of-frame TCR alpha sharing was systematically underestimated by recombination models, although the models agreed with sharing between unrelated individuals. The excess sharing between twins in beta out-of-frame sequences was weaker because fewer shared sequences reduced the signal-to-noise ratio. Abundant cord blood beta clonotypes carried fewer insertions; young adult naive repertoires showed a weaker similar trend, while memory repertoires showed none. Zero-insertion analyses could be partly confounded by invariant T cells such as MAIT and iNKT, although diverse VJ usage argued against such confounding for most clonotypes. Because the same donors could not be followed over many years, the conclusions depended on cross-sectional statistical analysis. Out-of-frame TCR alpha sequences shared between twins showed an excess of low generation-probability sequences compared with coincidental sharing between unrelated individuals.

Only healthy Caucasian donors were included. The researchers also sequenced three unrelated adults who were not twins: a male aged 18 to 29, a male aged 50 to 59, and a female aged 50 to 59. Using Miltenyi CD45RO+ enrichment and human naive T-cell isolation kits, memory (CD45RO+) and naive T cells were isolated from PBMC. The chain is made from TRBV24-1 and TRBJ2-2, with 10 bases in between that match TRBD1. This TCR was recovered from a woman between 50 and 59 years old in good health. Sequenced: naive T cells sorted from blood. What the cell subset or site label conveys for this sample: cells isolated with a human naive T-cell isolation kit. The bases read TGTGCCACCAGTGGACAGGGGGCGCGCACCGGGGAGCTGTTTTTT. Its protein is CATSGQGARTGELFF.